This TCR beta chain was documented in a study of T cells in Graves' hyperthyroidism and ophthalmopathy. About the research overall: Peripheral blood was obtained at initial diagnosis, preceding any treatment.

Inclusion characteristics of ophthalmopathy patients comprised a Clinical Activity Score of at least 3, a NOSPECS grade of at least 4, and duration under 3 months. Reasons for excluding patients were uncontrolled infection, other autoimmune disease, pregnancy or lactation. The authors took PBMCs from 10 ml fresh peripheral blood. The V gene lost 8 bases and the J gene lost 0 bases, with 8 bases spanning the gap. CDR1 is SGDLS and CDR2 is YYNGEE in the germline V gene. The CDR3 sequence is 12 residues long. Amplification of TCR beta CDR3 regions used RNA as the template. HTBI primers were employed in a first-round RT-PCR of the TCR CDR3. Via MiXCR, TCRdb re-called the multiplex PCR reads, giving one row per CDR3 protein. The sample has more than 300,000 distinct CDR3 sequences, roughly 20% seen once.

The receptor was isolated from a man younger than 35 with Graves' ophthalmopathy. The V gene is TRBV9, the J gene TRBJ1-2, with D uncertain. The sample consisted of blood. The CDR3 DNA follows: TGTGCCAGTTTCGGCCCTAACTATGGCTACACCTTC. Translated, it gives CASFGPNYGYTF.